The next 32 T cell receptor beta chains were all read from a single sample in a study of tumor and adjacent non-tumor tissue in lung cancer. No cell sorting was done before RNA was extracted from the tissue. Distant lung tissue was collected more than 3 cm away from the tumor edge. TCRbeta libraries were built with three rounds of nested PCR, modified from ARM-PCR. MiXCR, run by TCRdb on the multiplex PCR reads, gives a single entry per CDR3 protein. The sample consists of some 66,000 distinct CDR3 sequences, about 55% of them appearing once. The sample consisted of distant non-tumor lung tissue. The receptor source for this set is a man between 65 and 85 years old with non-small cell lung cancer.

On this clonotype itself: At one end, the junction sequence differs from germline, possibly due to a read error. The chain carries TRBV11-2 and TRBJ2-4; no clear D. Germline V gene sequence: CDR1 SGHAT, CDR2 FQNNGV. CDR3 length equals 15 residues. As DNA, the CDR3 is TGTGCCAGCGGCTTAGATCTTGGCAGCAGAAACATTCAGTACTTC. Its protein product is CASGLDLGSRNIQYF. Complete variable domain (other parts from reference TRBV11-2 and TRBJ2-4): EAGVAQSPRYKIIEKRQSVAFWCNPISGHATLYWYQQILGQGPKLLIQFQNNGVVDDSQLPKDRFSAERLKGVDSTLKIQPAKLEDSAVYLCASGLDLGSRNIQYFGAGTRLSVL.

There are a few counts of this clonotype. A clone one base away is much larger, so this may be a read error. The chain recombines TRBV11-3 with TRBJ2-4; TRBD1 aligns across 9 bases. The germline CDR1 and CDR2 sequences are SGHNT and YENEEA. The length of the CDR3 is 16 residues. The chain's CDR3 is CASSSNRGLAKNTQHF. The CDR3 DNA is TGTGCCAGCAGCTCCAACAGGGGGCTAGCCAAAAACACTCAGCACTTC.

As to this clonotype: Sequence at one end of the junction differs from germline and may be a read error. This sequence joins TRBV10-3 and TRBJ2-1; 12 nucleotides align to TRBD2. This CDR3 has 16 residues. Per germline, CDR1 ENHRY and CDR2 SYGVKD. CDR3 sequence reads: CSISEFGLAGNNEQLF. In DNA, the CDR3 is TGTTCCATCAGTGAGTTTGGACTAGCGGGGAACAATGAGCAGCTCTTC.

In its sample, this clonotype was seen a few times. The rearrangement joins TRBV20-1 to TRBJ2-5; D gene uncertain. The V gene's germline CDR1 is DFQATT and CDR2 SNEGSKA (reference sequence). V was clipped by 5 bases and J by 5 bases, with 3 bases between them. The length of the CDR3 is 9 residues. As DNA, the CDR3 is TGCAGTGCTTCGGAGACCCAGTACTTC. It yields the protein CSASETQYF.

This clonotype was picked up a small number of times. Since a much larger clone is just one base distant, this may be a read error. CDR3 residues: CATSSRAGYTF. Here the CDR3 DNA reads TGTGCCACCAGCAGCCGGGCGGGCTACACCTTC. V is TRBV15 and J is TRBJ1-2; D gene unclear. This CDR3 region has 11 residues. Trimming shortened V by 3 bases and J by 8 bases, and 7 bases separated the two germline ends. Germline values: CDR1 LNHNV, CDR2 YYDKDF (reference sequence).

Worth noting for this clonotype: A read error is possible here, since a much larger clone lies one base away. In this CDR3 the conserved last residue, phenylalanine or tryptophan, is missing, so a read error is likely. The chain couples TRBV12-3 or TRBV12-4 to TRBJ2-7; a weak D match, TRBD1 (5 bases). This CDR3 is built from 15 residues. V lost 6 bases, J lost 2 bases, and 17 bases lay in between. DNA of the CDR3: TGTGCCAGCAGGACCGACAGATTGCCAACCTACGAGCAGTACATC. It translates to CASRTDRLPTYEQYI.

The J gene is TRBJ2-1, the V gene TRBV6-5; 12 bases fit TRBD2. CDR1 MNHEY and CDR2 SVGAGI come from the germline V gene. This CDR3 is built from 17 residues. J gave up 5 bases and V 6 bases, and 11 bases lay outside the gene matches. CDR3: CASRLLAGGRSDNEQFF. The CDR3, as DNA: TGTGCCAGCAGACTACTAGCGGGAGGACGGTCGGACAATGAGCAGTTCTTC.

CDR3 DNA: TGTGCCAGCACCGTCTCCTATGGGCAGTACTTC. Amino acids: CASTVSYGQYF. J is TRBJ2-7 and V is TRBV6-2 or TRBV6-3; D is unresolved. Deletions cut 7 bases from V and 9 bases from J, with 13 bases between. CDR3 length equals 11 residues. Germline V gene data show CDR1 as MNHEY and CDR2 as SVGEGT.

This clonotype is a singleton in its sample. The V call is TRBV6-1, the J call TRBJ2-3; 7 positions match TRBD1. V dropped 7 bases and J dropped 10; count of bases not matched to a gene: 11. Germline V CDR1 and CDR2: MNHNS, SASEGT. The CDR3 totals 13 residues. For the CDR3, the DNA is TGTGCCAGCAAGGGACAGTCCCTATATGCGCAGTATTTT. This translates into CASKGQSLYAQYF.

This clonotype is a singleton in its sample. The chain links TRBV12-3 or TRBV12-4 to TRBJ2-5; D unresolved. This CDR3 is 14 amino acids long. The V and J ends lost 3 bases and 4 bases respectively, with 12 bases between them. CDR3 sequence: CASSFRDLGETQYF. CDR3 DNA sequence: TGTGCCAGCAGTTTTAGGGATCTGGGAGAGACCCAGTACTTC.

This clonotype was seen more than once but under ten times. This chain connects TRBV5-1 to TRBJ2-3; 7 nucleotides match TRBD2. There are 15 residues in the CDR3. CDR1 and CDR2 from the germline V gene are SGHRS and YFSETQ. V was pared by 4 bases and J by 4 bases, with 9 bases of the junction left unmatched. The CDR3: CASSPRLAEPDTQYF. CDR3 DNA sequence: TGCGCCAGCAGCCCACGACTAGCCGAGCCAGATACGCAGTATTTT.

The chain joins TRBV6-2 or TRBV6-3 to TRBJ2-1, with 11 bases that match TRBD2. J gave up 4 bases and V 5 bases, and 16 bases lay outside the gene matches. The germline V gene encodes CDR1 MNHEY and CDR2 SVGEGT. The CDR3 contains 19 residues. In DNA, the CDR3 is TGTGCCAGCAGTCCCGGGACTAGCGGAAGAGGCGGAGAGTACAATGAGCAGTTCTTC. This encodes CASSPGTSGRGGEYNEQFF.

This clonotype was counted many times. The rearrangement uses TRBV6-5 and TRBJ1-1; no clear D gene. The V gene lost 2 bases and the J gene lost 5 bases, with 9 bases spanning the gap. This CDR3 contains 13 residues. CDR1 and CDR2 from the germline V gene are MNHEY and SVGAGI. In DNA form, the CDR3 reads TGTGCCAGCAGTTACACAGATTTGACTGAAGCTTTCTTT. It encodes CASSYTDLTEAFF.

A remark on this clonotype: One base away lies a much larger clone, so this may be a sequencing read error. The J gene is TRBJ2-7, the V gene TRBV28, with 7 bases fitting TRBD2. The CDR3 extends over 16 amino acids. The V gene's germline CDR1 is MDHEN and CDR2 SYDVKM. V lost 5 bases and J lost 3; bases outside the gene matches: 13. The CDR3, as DNA: TGTGCCAGCAGTGCCCCTGGGAGGGTGGCGATCTACGAGCAGTACTTC. Its translation is CASSAPGRVAIYEQYF.

As for this clonotype: A read error is possible here, since a much larger clone lies one base away. J is TRBJ1-1 and V is TRBV6-1, with TRBD1 identical over 9 bases. The germline V gene has CDR1 MNHNS and CDR2 SASEGT. With 7 bases clipped from V and 1 base from J, the junction kept 10 bases outside the gene matches. This CDR3 is built from 16 residues. The DNA for the CDR3 is TGTGCCAGCACTACCCTGCCGGGACAGGGGAACACTGAAGCTTTCTTT. Its translation: CASTTLPGQGNTEAFF.

Regarding this clonotype: The junction departs from germline at one end; a sequencing error may be responsible. The J gene is TRBJ2-4, the V gene TRBV11-2; 10 nucleotides match TRBD2. Germline V lookup: CDR1 SGHAT, CDR2 FQNNGV. The CDR3 is 11 residues long. The CDR3 spells CVSSMGLALHF. CDR3 nucleotide sequence: TGTGTCAGCAGCATGGGACTAGCGTTGCACTTC. The full variable domain, in which reference TRBV11-2 and TRBJ2-4 provide the parts outside the CDR3, is EAGVAQSPRYKIIEKRQSVAFWCNPISGHATLYWYQQILGQGPKLLIQFQNNGVVDDSQLPKDRFSAERLKGVDSTLKIQPAKLEDSAVYLCVSSMGLALHFGAGTRLSVL.

Worth noting for this clonotype: One end of the junction does not line up with germline, which may come from a read error. The rearrangement uses TRBV12-3 or TRBV12-4 and TRBJ2-1, with D perhaps given as TRBD1 or TRBD2 (5 bases each). This CDR3 contains 14 residues. CDR3 residues: CASSLEGSYNERFF. The CDR3, as DNA: TGTGCCAGCAGTTTAGAGGGGAGCTACAATGAGCGGTTCTTC.

In this sample, this clonotype turned up a few times. This clone may be a read error of a much larger clone one base away. This chain uses TRBV6-6 with TRBJ2-1, with no clear D. The V gene's germline CDR1 is MNHNY and CDR2 SVGAGI (reference sequence). CDR3 length: 12 residues. DNA for the CDR3: TGTGTCAGCAGTTACGGAGACAATGAGCAGTTCTTC. This translates into CVSSYGDNEQFF.

This clonotype was recorded only once. The missing conserved phenylalanine or tryptophan at the end of this CDR3 makes a read error likely. V and J are TRBV12-3 or TRBV12-4 and TRBJ2-5; D perhaps matches TRBD1 (7 bases). The CDR3 is 14 amino acids. V lost 9 bases to trimming and J lost 8 bases, with 22 bases between them. In DNA, the CDR3 is TGTGCCAGTAGTCTAAGACAGGGCGGGGAAACCCAGTACATC. Translation gives CASSLRQGGETQYI.

As to this clonotype: The junction and the germline gene differ at one end; a read error may be behind it. The V gene is TRBV6-1, the J gene TRBJ2-6; TRBD1 might be the D (5 bases). This CDR3 region has 16 residues. Germline CDR1 is MNHNS and CDR2 is SASEGT. Here the CDR3 reads CASSAEDSSGVNVLTF. For the CDR3, the DNA is TGTGCCAGCAGTGCCGAAGACAGCTCTGGAGTCAACGTCCTGACATTC.

This clonotype was picked up one time. A junction end diverges from the germline sequence, so it may reflect a read error. The chain uses TRBV6-1 and TRBJ2-2; D is unclear. Germline CDR1 is MNHNS and CDR2 is SASEGT. The CDR3 covers 13 residues. CDR3 protein: CARRNSNPGELFF. The CDR3 DNA follows: TGTGCCAGAAGGAATTCGAACCCCGGGGAGCTGTTTTTT.

Points on this clonotype: At one boundary the junction diverges from the germline segment, which might be a read error. The chain combines TRBV4-2 with TRBJ1-4; 7 positions agree with TRBD1. Germline V gene lookup returns CDR1 LGHNA and CDR2 YNFKEQ. The CDR3 sequence is 14 residues long. The DNA of the CDR3 is TGTGCCAGCAGCCAAGGGGACAGTGGGGGAAAATTGTTTTTT. Translating gives CASSQGDSGGKLFF.

By its share, this clonotype is medium-sized. This chain links TRBV28 with TRBJ1-1; 10 bases match TRBD1. J gave up 0 bases and V 2 bases, and 9 bases lay outside the gene matches. This CDR3 has 18 residues. In germline, CDR1 is MDHEN, CDR2 SYDVKM. CDR3 sequence: CASSLGSGQGLLNTEAFF. The DNA for the CDR3 is TGTGCCAGCAGTTTAGGGTCGGGACAGGGGTTACTGAACACTGAAGCTTTCTTT.

This clonotype was seen more than once but under ten times. This chain joins TRBV5-4 and TRBJ2-5; a possible D gene is TRBD1 (8 bases). CDR1 and CDR2 from the germline V gene are SGHNT and YYREEE (reference sequence). The CDR3 loop spans 15 amino acids. The V gene lost 4 bases and the J gene lost 3 bases, with 16 bases spanning the gap. The CDR3 spells CASSPSTGGEETQYF. CDR3 nucleotide sequence: TGTGCCAGCAGCCCGAGTACAGGGGGGGAAGAGACCCAGTACTTC.

A note on this clonotype: This could be a read error, since a much larger clone is one nucleotide away. The chain links TRBV10-3 to TRBJ2-5; D perhaps matches TRBD2 (5 bases). The CDR3 contains 13 residues. Germline assignment: CDR1 ENHRY and CDR2 SYGVKD. The V end lost 7 bases, the J end lost 2 bases, and 11 bases lay between the germline ends. CDR3 in amino acids: CAIKRGTQETQYF. CDR3 DNA: TGTGCCATCAAACGGGGAACACAAGAGACCCAGTACTTC.

This clonotype was detected a few times. V is TRBV29-1 and J is TRBJ2-2; D might be TRBD1 (5 bases). The germline V gene encodes CDR1 SQVTM and CDR2 ANQGSEA. The CDR3 length is 14 residues. In DNA, the CDR3 is TGCAGGGGGCAGACCCAGGGTTTAACCGGGGAGCTGTTTTTT. It codes for CRGQTQGLTGELFF.

The V and J genes are TRBV30 and TRBJ2-3; the D call may be TRBD1 or TRBD2 (6 bases each). Germline CDR1 GTSNPN, CDR2 SVGIG (reference sequence). The CDR3 contains 15 residues. Trimming cost V 4 bases and J 8 bases, with 22 bases left between them. The CDR3 sequence is CAWKEGGHYEITQYF. The DNA of the CDR3 is TGTGCCTGGAAAGAGGGGGGACACTATGAGATTACGCAGTATTTT.

With respect to this clonotype: This clone may be a read error of a much larger clone one base away. The gene calls are TRBV5-4 and TRBJ2-2; either TRBD1 or TRBD2 may fit D (5 bases each). Germline loops: CDR1 SGHNT, CDR2 YYREEE (reference sequence). There are 15 residues in the CDR3. The CDR3: CTSSREVGTTGELFF. As DNA, the CDR3 is TGTACCAGCAGCCGGGAAGTGGGGACCACCGGGGAGCTGTTTTTT.

This chain connects TRBV29-1 to TRBJ2-7; tentatively, D is TRBD1 or TRBD2 (7 bases each). The CDR3 loop spans 14 amino acids. Per germline, CDR1 SQVTM and CDR2 ANQGSEA. V was clipped by 7 bases and J by 3 bases, with 19 bases between them. Here the CDR3 reads CSGCPTGEGYEQYF. The CDR3 nucleotides are TGCAGCGGATGCCCTACAGGGGAGGGCTACGAGCAGTACTTC.

As regards this clonotype: This may stem from a read error, because a much larger clone lies one nucleotide away. The rearrangement joins TRBV4-1 to TRBJ2-5, with a possible D match to TRBD1 (5 bases). There are 17 residues in the CDR3. Germline assignment: CDR1 MGHRA and CDR2 YSYEKL. V was pared by 2 bases and J by 5 bases, with 21 bases between. The CDR3 DNA reads as TGCGCCAGCAGCCAAACATGGGGCTACGGATATTCGGAGACCCAGTACTTC. Amino acids: CASSQTWGYGYSETQYF.

As concerns this clonotype: A clone one base away is much larger, so this may be a read error. The chain couples TRBV12-3 or TRBV12-4 to TRBJ1-6, with a weak D call TRBD1 (5 bases). The CDR3 runs to 14 residues. V lost 7 bases and J lost 6, with 13 bases in between. This chain's CDR3 is CASNGGLFNSPLHF. CDR3 nucleotide sequence: TGTGCCAGCAACGGGGGTCTGTTTAATTCACCCCTCCACTTT.

This clonotype turned up a few times. The rearrangement joins TRBV20-1 to TRBJ2-3; D possibly matches TRBD1 or TRBD2 (6 bases each). CDR3 length equals 17 residues. V lost 3 bases, J lost 1 base, and 20 bases lay in between. Germline CDR1 DFQATT, CDR2 SNEGSKA (reference sequence). CDR3: CSASIPRGPQGTDTQYF. The CDR3 DNA sequence: TGCAGTGCTAGCATCCCCCGGGGGCCTCAAGGCACAGATACGCAGTATTTT.